This T cell receptor (beta chain) was identified in a study of beta chain features in type 1 diabetes. The overall study: All samples yielded about 100 million examined sorted cells. Whole-study findings and limits: Patients with type 1 diabetes carried fewer insertions and had more deletions at their VDJ junctions.

On this clone: Its antigen is unknown.

Every isolated RNA sample was fully reverse transcribed, so sequencing captured expressed TCRB transcripts. There were millions of reads on average in the naive, central memory and regulatory T cell samples. Assay: immunoSEQ multiplex PCR; the TCRdb copy retains only in-frame clones and omits some. Of 120,000 to 150,000 clones detected, under 60% appear once; the ten largest clones hold 0.42%. Germline V gene lookup returns CDR1 SGHNT and CDR2 YYREEE (reference sequence). With V trimmed by 1 base and J by 11 bases, 11 bases remained unmatched. This CDR3 comprises 14 residues. The sequencing sample was made of Tregs from blood. The chain is built from TRBV5-4 and TRBJ2-5, with 7 bases lining up with TRBD1. The source of this sequence is a man in his late teens or twenties in good health. The CDR3 nucleotides read TGTGCCAGCAGCTTGCTAGCAGGGGGTGGAGAGCAGTACTTC. It is translated as CASSLLAGGGEQYF.